This T cell receptor (beta chain) derives from a study of blood T cell repertoires in COVID-19. Study information: Nucleic acid was either cDNA or gDNA, and it came from T cells, B-cell-depleted T cells, or PBMCs.

V shed 4 bases and J 8 bases; nucleotides not matched to a gene: 9. CDR3 size: 14 residues. The V gene's germline CDR1 is SGHKS and CDR2 YYEKEE (reference sequence). Profiled with immunoSEQ multiplex PCR; TCRdb holds only in-frame clones, not every one. The table has roughly 230,000 clones, around 90% seen once. Those enrolled in Seattle joined during active infection and were followed longitudinally afterward. This clonotype was sampled from a man aged 25 to 40 with COVID-19, enrolled during active disease. What was sequenced was peripheral blood. V usage is TRBV5-5 and J usage is TRBJ1-2; 9 positions agree with TRBD1. This CDR3 is CASSPGTGSRGYTF. CDR3 nucleotides: TGTGCCAGCAGCCCAGGGACAGGGTCTCGAGGCTACACCTTC.